Each of the 15 T cell receptor beta chains below was sequenced from the same sample in a study of blood T cell repertoires in COVID-19 (dated by TCRdb to about 2020). The library was obtained by the immunoSEQ multiplex PCR assay. TCRdb's version of the immuneACCESS table is confined to in-frame rearrangements and falls short of the full clone set. An unresolved V gene accounts for under half of the shortfall where checked; the remainder is of unknown origin. The sample table contains 60,000 to 75,000 clones; only one count was recorded for around 85% of them. The top ten clones comprise roughly 9.8% of the sample. The sequenced sample consisted of peripheral blood. These receptors originate from a woman in her 50s with acute or convalescent COVID-19.

The chain combines TRBV19 with TRBJ1-2; a weak D match, TRBD1 (6 bases). V shed 4 bases and J shed 4 bases, with 10 bases lying between them. Germline CDR1 is LNHDA and CDR2 is SQIVND (reference sequence). The CDR3 has 13 residues. CDR3 in DNA: TGTGCCAGTAGTACCGGGACATTCTATGGCTACACCTTC. Protein: CASSTGTFYGYTF.

This chain uses TRBV2 with TRBJ1-4; D is uncertain. Germline V CDR1 and CDR2: SNHLY, FYNNEI. V lost 5 bases to trimming and J lost 5 bases, with 15 bases between them. The CDR3 contains 15 residues. Here the CDR3 DNA reads TGTGCCAGCAGTCCAATGAGGCAGATAAATGAAAAACTGTTTTTT. Translation gives CASSPMRQINEKLFF.

V usage is TRBV2 and J usage is TRBJ2-3, with 14 nucleotides matching TRBD2. The CDR3 sequence is 13 residues long. Per the germline V gene, CDR1 is SNHLY and CDR2 is FYNNEI. After removal of 6 bases from V and 9 bases from J, the junction contained 2 bases not matched to a gene. CDR3 coding DNA: TGTGCCAGCAGGGGACTAGCGGGAGTGACGCAGTATTTT. This sequence encodes CASRGLAGVTQYF.

The chain employs TRBV25-1 and TRBJ1-1, with D perhaps TRBD1 (6 bases). Between the trimmed V and J ends, which lost 6 bases and 9 bases, there was a span of 17 bases. Germline CDR1 MGHDK, CDR2 SYGVNS. This CDR3 region has 13 residues. The CDR3, as DNA: TGTGCCAGCAGAGCCACAGGGTCTGCGAAAGCTTTCTTT. Protein: CASRATGSAKAFF.

V gene TRBV18 combines with J gene TRBJ2-7; 11 nucleotides agree with TRBD1. There are 14 residues in the CDR3. Germline assignment: CDR1 KGHSH and CDR2 LQKENI. Unmatched junction bases numbered 2, after V lost 5 bases and J lost 2 bases. The chain's CDR3 is CASSGTGGTYEQYF. Written as DNA, the CDR3 is TGTGCCAGCTCAGGGACAGGGGGGACCTACGAGCAGTACTTC.

This clone was picked up one time. The chain is built from TRBV3-1 (or the pseudogene TRBV3-2) and TRBJ1-1, with D unclear. Germline lookup yields CDR1 LGHDT and CDR2 YNNKEL (reference sequence). The CDR3 spans 12 residues. Trimming cost V 1 base and J 7 bases, with 7 bases left between them. DNA for the CDR3: TGTGCCAGCAGCCAAGCACTAAGTGAAGCTTTCTTT. It yields the protein CASSQALSEAFF.

This clone was detected once. The chain couples TRBV11-2 to TRBJ2-5; D is uncertain. Germline V gene data show CDR1 as SGHAT and CDR2 as FQNNGV. Trimming stripped 3 bases from V and 0 bases from J, with 5 bases between. The CDR3 totals 13 residues. In nucleotides, the CDR3 is TGTGCCAGCAGCTTTAGCTACCAAGAGACCCAGTACTTC. It codes for CASSFSYQETQYF.

The gene calls are TRBV2 and TRBJ2-6, with D perhaps TRBD1 (6 bases). The germline V gene encodes CDR1 SNHLY and CDR2 FYNNEI. This CDR3 spans 15 amino acids. The V and J ends lost 6 bases and 3 bases respectively, with 12 bases between them. CDR3 sequence: CASSHRDSGANVLTF. The DNA for the CDR3 is TGTGCCAGCAGCCACAGGGATAGTGGGGCCAACGTCCTGACTTTC.

The V gene is TRBV6-2 or TRBV6-3, the J gene TRBJ2-5; TRBD2 aligns across 9 bases. This CDR3 is 14 amino acids long. With V trimmed by 5 bases and J by 5 bases, 6 bases remained unmatched. Germline CDR1 reads MNHEY; CDR2 reads SVGEGT. The CDR3 protein is CASSRGGRAETQYF. In DNA, the CDR3 is TGTGCCAGCAGTAGAGGCGGGAGGGCGGAGACCCAGTACTTC.

The V and J genes are TRBV18 and TRBJ1-1, with a tentative D call TRBD1 (5 bases). This CDR3 is 14 amino acids long. V was pared by 3 bases and J by 3 bases, with 11 bases between. CDR1 is KGHSH and CDR2 is LQKENI in the germline V gene. CDR3 residues: CASSPTAGDTEAFF. The CDR3 DNA sequence: TGTGCCAGCTCACCCACAGCGGGGGACACTGAAGCTTTCTTT.

The V and J genes are TRBV3-1 (or the pseudogene TRBV3-2) and TRBJ1-6, with D possibly matching TRBD1 (5 bases). Germline CDR1 LGHDT, CDR2 YNNKEL (reference sequence). Trimming shortened V by 5 bases and J by 4 bases, and 12 bases separated the two germline ends. This CDR3 has 15 residues. The CDR3 is CASSNRQTYNSPLHF. The CDR3 DNA is TGTGCCAGCAGCAACCGACAGACGTATAATTCACCCCTCCACTTT.

The chain couples TRBV7-9 to TRBJ2-1; 8 nucleotides agree with TRBD2. This CDR3 has 15 residues. The V segment lost 2 bases and the J segment 5 bases; nucleotides outside the gene matches: 5. CDR1 and CDR2 (germline): SEHNR, FQNEAQ (reference sequence). The CDR3: CASSLWLLADNEQFF. The CDR3 nucleotides read TGTGCCAGCAGCTTATGGTTACTAGCGGACAATGAGCAGTTCTTC.

In this sample, this clone turned up a few times. The chain uses TRBV5-5 and TRBJ2-5; TRBD2 is a possible D gene (5 bases). The V end lost 2 bases, the J end lost 2 bases, and 16 bases lay between the germline ends. The length of the CDR3 is 16 residues. Germline V lookup: CDR1 SGHKS, CDR2 YYEKEE (reference sequence). CDR3 protein: CASSFAPGYPQETQYF. The CDR3 DNA is TGTGCCAGCAGCTTCGCTCCGGGGTACCCTCAAGAGACCCAGTACTTC.

This clone was recorded only once. The chain has TRBV7-3 and TRBJ2-3, with TRBD2 identical over 8 bases. This CDR3 comprises 16 residues. The germline V gene has CDR1 SGHTA and CDR2 FQGTGA. J gave up 1 base and V 1 base, and 4 bases lay outside the gene matches. CDR3 nucleotide sequence: TGTGCCAGCAGCTTAATCCCGACTAGCGGCACAGATACGCAGTATTTT. The encoded protein is CASSLIPTSGTDTQYF.

The V gene is TRBV5-4, the J gene TRBJ2-1; 15 bases agree with TRBD2. Germline values: CDR1 SGHNT, CDR2 YYREEE (reference sequence). This CDR3 comprises 15 residues. V lost 4 bases, J lost 7 bases, and 3 bases stayed unmatched. The CDR3 DNA is TGTGCCAGCAGCCGGACTAGCGGGGGGGCTAATGAGCAGTTCTTC. It yields the protein CASSRTSGGANEQFF.